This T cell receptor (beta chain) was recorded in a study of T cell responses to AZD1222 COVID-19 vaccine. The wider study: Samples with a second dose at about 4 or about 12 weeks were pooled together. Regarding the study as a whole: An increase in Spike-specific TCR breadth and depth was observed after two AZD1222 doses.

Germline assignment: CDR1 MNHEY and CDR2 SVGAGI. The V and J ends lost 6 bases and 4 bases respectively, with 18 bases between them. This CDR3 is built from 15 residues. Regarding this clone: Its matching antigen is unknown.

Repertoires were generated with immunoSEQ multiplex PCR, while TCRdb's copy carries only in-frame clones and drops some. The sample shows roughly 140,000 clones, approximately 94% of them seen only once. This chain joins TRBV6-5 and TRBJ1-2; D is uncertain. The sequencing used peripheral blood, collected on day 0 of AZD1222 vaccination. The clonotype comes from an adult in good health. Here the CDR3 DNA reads TGTGCCAGCAGGCCTAACCGGGCCACCATCTATGGCTACACCTTC. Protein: CASRPNRATIYGYTF.